This T cell receptor (beta chain) was observed in a study of siplizumab effects on memory and regulatory T cells. Study conclusions and caveats: It was not possible to assign a naive or memory phenotype to roughly 80-95% of proliferating CD4+ or CD8+ clones.

This CDR3 has 12 amino acids. Between the trimmed V and J ends, which lost 0 bases and 5 bases, there was a span of 4 bases. Germline V CDR1 and CDR2: LNHDA, SQIVND (reference sequence). Points on this clone: What it binds is not known.

Measured with immunoSEQ multiplex PCR; TCRdb has only the in-frame clones, and not every one. Of about 56,000 clones in the sample, about 98% are singletons; the top ten hold approximately 1.1%. The chain links TRBV19 to TRBJ2-5; D unresolved. Sample: naive CD8+ T cells sorted from blood. This TCR came from a human donor in good health. In DNA, the CDR3 is TGTGCCAGTAGTATAGATGGTGAGACCCAGTACTTC. Amino acid sequence: CASSIDGETQYF.